This TCR beta chain was observed in a study of T cells after yellow fever vaccination. Germline CDR1 SQVTM, CDR2 ANQGSEA. The CDR3 length is 20 residues. V shed 0 bases and J shed 0 bases, with 26 bases lying between them. TCRdb itself ran the 5' RACE reads through MiXCR, one entry per CDR3 protein. The table records 240,000 or so distinct CDR3 sequences, around 7% of them present only once. This clonotype showed up many times. This chain uses TRBV29-1 with TRBJ2-5, with D unclear. Sequencing was performed on CD4+ T cells sorted from PBMCs, taken 15 days after the yellow fever booster vaccination. This sequence was found in a man between 25 and 39 years old who received the YFV17D yellow fever vaccine. The CDR3 region has the DNA TGCAGCGTTGAAGAGGCAGGCAATCTACAACGGTGGGCTTACCAAGAGACCCAGTACTTC. It specifies CSVEEAGNLQRWAYQETQYF.